This T cell receptor (beta chain) was sequenced during a study of shared clonotypes between healthy human individuals. The V segment lost 4 bases and the J segment 4 bases; nucleotides outside the gene matches: 6. The CDR3 runs 16 residues. Germline assignment: CDR1 SGHRS and CDR2 YFSETQ. Study-wide points: In the sorted subsets, rarefaction showed sequencing was incomplete despite large depth.

Authors' data handling: ImmunoSEQ output lacked quality scores and full-length reads, limiting matched filtering. The data were produced by immunoSEQ multiplex PCR, yet TCRdb's version contains in-frame clones alone and is incomplete. Clone size and V and J calls were adopted from that table, with D and trimming inferred from the DNA. Here the sample spans some 2,000,000 clones, about 94% being singletons. None of the donors, who were healthy HIV-negative adults, had recently had acute infections or vaccinations. Concerning this clone: Its antigen remains unidentified.

V is TRBV5-1 and J is TRBJ2-1, with TRBD2 matching 12 bases. The sequence derives from a man aged 18 to 29 in good health. The sequenced sample was naive CD4+ T cells sorted from blood. Subset meaning: CD45RA+ positively selected. The CDR3 sequence is CASSVRTSGVYNEQFF. The CDR3 DNA sequence: TGCGCCAGCAGCGTACGGACTAGCGGGGTGTACAATGAGCAGTTCTTC.